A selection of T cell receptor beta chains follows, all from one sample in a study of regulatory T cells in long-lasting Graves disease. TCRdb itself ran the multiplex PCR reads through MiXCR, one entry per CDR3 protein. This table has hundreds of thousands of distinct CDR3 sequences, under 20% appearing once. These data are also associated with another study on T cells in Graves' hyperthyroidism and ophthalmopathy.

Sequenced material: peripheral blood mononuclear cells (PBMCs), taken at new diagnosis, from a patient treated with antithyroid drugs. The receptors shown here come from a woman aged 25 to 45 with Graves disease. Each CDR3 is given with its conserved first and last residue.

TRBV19,CASRIGTSGYNEQFF
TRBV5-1,CASSGGAGNGELFF
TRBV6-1,CASSPGTGFRDEQFF
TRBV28,CASSRGGISGNTIYF
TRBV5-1,CASSLPDTGELFF
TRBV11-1,CASSFAGTGSGTEAFF
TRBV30,CAWQPWSGDSEQYF
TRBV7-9,CASSLDASSSYNEQFF
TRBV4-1,CASSQDPGRSFGYGYTF
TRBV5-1,CASSLTGVDEQYF
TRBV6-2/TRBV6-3,CASSYEVRGGSYTF
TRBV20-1,CSRSGLAGVRKSREQFF
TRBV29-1,CSVEGVGGSQETQYF
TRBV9,CASSATGTQETQYF
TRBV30,CAWSRPAGGNEKLFF
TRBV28,CASSFGGGRFGDTQYF
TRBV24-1,CATSPPNRFTGELFF
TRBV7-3,CASSSGASVSTDTQYF
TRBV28,CASRSWTGARNTEAFF
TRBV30,CAWSVHRGSGQPQHF
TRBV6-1,CASSTRTGPDINSPLHF
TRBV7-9,CASSSQVIMNTEAFF
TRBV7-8,CASSPRTGNTQYF
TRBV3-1,CASSQDRFGYTF
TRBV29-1,CSVEQGRNEQFF
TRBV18,CASSPPGTDIYGYTF
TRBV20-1,CSARGTYNEQFF
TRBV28,CASSLRGTNNQPQHF
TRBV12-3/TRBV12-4,CASSPGGQGNRETQYF
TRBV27,CASRWGAPNTEAFF
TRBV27,CASASGLAGVVTDTQYF
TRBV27,CASSLGDRGRTGELFF
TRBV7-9,CASSPRGTGTEKLFF
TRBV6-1,CASSATAGPGTNEKLFF
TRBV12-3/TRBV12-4,CASSYPGTLSPQHF
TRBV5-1,CASSPRTFGNEQFF
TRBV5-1,CASSSSGQGNTEAFF
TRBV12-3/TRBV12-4,CASSLGGVGLGGELFF
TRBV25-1,CATRGDFRTDTQYF
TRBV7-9,CASSEGQGPGRGNQPQHF
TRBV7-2,CASSVQGGVETQYF
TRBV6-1,CATGRLAGGQETQYF
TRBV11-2,CASSLGQTIGTQYF
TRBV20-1,CSASSPPGGTRQPQHF
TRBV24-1,CATSGGGTGETQYF
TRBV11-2,CASSLDIGLQNEQFF
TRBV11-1,CASSLALTDTQYF
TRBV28,CACSGRAFNIQYF
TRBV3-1,CTSSQQPSGYEQFF
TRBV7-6,CASSWSSGELFF
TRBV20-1,CSARDFRGAGNTIYF
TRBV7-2,CASSLVLAKNIQYF
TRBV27,CASTSLAGGYSGNQPQHF
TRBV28,CASSPRGKGYNEQFF